The rows below give T cell receptor beta chains drawn from one sample of a study of OX40 agonist ivuxolimab in advanced cancers. Profiled with immunoSEQ multiplex PCR; TCRdb holds only in-frame clones, not every one. The repertoire consists of approximately 49,000 clones, with less than 85% occurring once and the leading ten covering around 20%. This material consisted of CD4+ or CD8+ T cells sorted from blood, taken in a trial of the OX40 agonist ivuxolimab. The receptors were sampled from an adult with an advanced solid tumor such as melanoma, head and neck, liver or kidney cancer. Each CDR3 is given with its conserved first and last residue. D genes are given only for firm matches. Expanded clones get a size class; other rows say once, few or many, or leave the size out.

j_gene	len	v_gene	abundance	d_gene	CDR3aa	CDR3nt
TRBJ1-1	11	TRBV29-1	.	.	CSVGQGAVTFF	.
TRBJ2-6	15	TRBV12-5	.	.	CASGFGESGANVLTF	TGTGCTAGTGGTTTTGGGGAGTCGGGGGCCAACGTCCTGACTTTC
TRBJ2-1	18	TRBV5-1	.	.	CASSLSGIPGDSYNEQFF	TGCGCCAGCAGCTTGAGCGGTATACCGGGAGACTCCTACAATGAGCAGTTCTTC
TRBJ2-1	15	TRBV19	.	.	CASSIGLGSYNEQFF	TGTGCCAGTAGTATAGGGCTAGGTTCCTACAATGAGCAGTTCTTC
TRBJ1-5	14	TRBV28	.	TRBD1	CASKFQGENQPQHF	TGTGCCAGCAAATTTCAGGGGGAAAATCAGCCCCAGCATTTT
TRBJ1-2	13	TRBV7-6	.	.	CASSLIQDYGYTF	TGTGCCAGCAGCTTAATACAGGACTATGGCTACACCTTC
TRBJ2-2	12	TRBV27	.	.	CASSFIRGELFF	TGTGCCAGCAGTTTCATCAGGGGGGAGCTGTTTTTT
TRBJ1-1	14	TRBV5-6	.	.	CASSLWGSNTEAFF	TGTGCCAGCAGCTTGTGGGGGTCGAACACTGAAGCTTTCTTT
TRBJ1-5	14	TRBV27	.	.	CASSPGSHNQPQHF	TGTGCCAGCAGTCCTGGGTCCCACAATCAGCCCCAGCATTTT
TRBJ2-6	19	TRBV13	.	TRBD1	CASSLTQGQTFSGANVLTF	TGTGCCAGCAGCTTAACGCAGGGACAGACTTTCTCTGGGGCCAACGTCCTGACTTTC
TRBJ1-2	14	TRBV19	.	.	CASSPSPAAYGYTF	TGTGCCAGTAGCCCCAGTCCCGCGGCATATGGCTACACCTTC
TRBJ1-5	15	TRBV4-3	.	.	CASSTYSGSNQPQHF	TGCGCCAGCAGCACTTACAGCGGTAGCAATCAGCCCCAGCATTTT
TRBJ1-2	17	TRBV19	once	TRBD1	CASSNLPGQEVPYGYTF	TGTGCCAGTAGCAACCTACCGGGACAGGAGGTCCCCTATGGCTACACCTTC
TRBJ1-1	13	TRBV27	.	.	CASSFGPNTEAFF	TGTGCCAGCAGTTTCGGTCCGAACACTGAAGCTTTCTTT
TRBJ1-3	15	TRBV6-5	.	TRBD1	CASSPGQGAVNTIYF	TGTGCCAGCAGCCCGGGACAGGGGGCTGTAAACACCATATATTTT
TRBJ2-3	16	TRBV28	.	.	CASSFPTGFDTDTQYF	TGTGCCAGCAGTTTTCCAACAGGGTTCGACACAGATACGCAGTATTTT
TRBJ2-1	14	TRBV9	.	.	CASSATDNYNEQFF	TGTGCCAGCAGCGCAACCGACAACTACAATGAGCAGTTCTTC
TRBJ1-1	14	TRBV7-2	.	.	CASSLSTKNTEAFF	TGTGCCAGCAGCTTAAGTACGAAGAACACTGAAGCTTTCTTT
TRBJ1-4	15	TRBV10-2	.	.	CASSRTDTTNEKLFF	TGCGCCAGCAGTCGGACGGACACAACTAATGAAAAACTGTTTTTT
TRBJ1-5	14	TRBV28	.	.	CASSANRLNQPQHF	TGTGCCAGCAGCGCTAACAGATTAAATCAGCCCCAGCATTTT
TRBJ2-5	13	TRBV15	.	.	CATSRGQAETQYF	TGTGCCACCAGCAGAGGTCAGGCCGAGACCCAGTACTTC
TRBJ2-1	15	TRBV9	.	.	CASSASEGGWDEQFF	TGTGCCAGCAGCGCTAGCGAGGGGGGATGGGATGAGCAGTTCTTC
TRBJ2-7	12	TRBV7-9	.	.	CASSLDQFEQYF	TGTGCCAGCAGCTTAGATCAATTCGAGCAGTACTTC
TRBJ2-3	12	TRBV7-6	few	.	CASSPGRDTQYF	TGTGCCAGCAGCCCCGGAAGAGATACGCAGTATTTT
TRBJ1-4	17	TRBV4-1	.	.	CASSQGVSSEFNEKLFF	TGCGCCAGCAGCCAAGGGGTATCCAGTGAGTTTAATGAAAAACTGTTTTTT
TRBJ1-6	15	TRBV19	.	TRBD1	CASSIGATGESDLHF	TGTGCCAGTAGTATAGGGGCAACAGGGGAGTCCGACCTCCACTTT
TRBJ1-2	13	TRBV6-5	few	.	CASSYPGRNGYTF	TGTGCCAGCAGTTACCCGGGGCGCAATGGCTACACCTTC
TRBJ2-2	15	TRBV6-5	.	TRBD1	CASSPDRAGTGELFF	TGTGCCAGCAGCCCGGACAGGGCGGGGACCGGGGAGCTGTTTTTT
TRBJ2-5	13	TRBV10-3	few	TRBD2	CAGAGGAQETQYF	TGTGCCGGGGCGGGGGGGGCCCAAGAGACCCAGTACTTC
TRBJ1-6	14	TRBV7-2	.	TRBD1	CASSSGQNNSPLHF	TGTGCCAGCAGCTCGGGACAGAATAATTCACCCCTCCACTTT
TRBJ1-5	11	TRBV10-3	.	.	CAISDGGPQHF	TGTGCCATCAGTGATGGCGGGCCCCAGCATTTT
TRBJ1-1	16	TRBV7-2	.	.	CASSSPPQMIDTEAFF	TGTGCCAGCAGCTCCCCCCCACAGATGATAGACACTGAAGCTTTCTTT
TRBJ1-4	14	TRBV11-2	once	.	CASSLEWLNEKLFF	TGTGCCAGCAGCTTAGAGTGGCTTAATGAAAAACTGTTTTTT
TRBJ2-7	15	TRBV9	few	.	CASSPTGRSSYEQYF	TGTGCCAGCAGCCCGACAGGACGGAGCTCCTACGAGCAGTACTTC
TRBJ2-3	15	TRBV7-3	once	TRBD2	CASSLTSGEADTQYF	TGTGCCAGCAGCTTAACGAGCGGGGAGGCAGATACGCAGTATTTT
TRBJ1-4	17	TRBV11-3	.	TRBD1	CASSCLGGTGPNEKLFF	TGTGCCAGCAGCTGCCTTGGCGGGACAGGCCCTAATGAAAAACTGTTTTTT
TRBJ2-5	15	TRBV5-1	.	.	CASSLLGGRTETQYF	TGCGCCAGCAGCTTGTTGGGGGGCCGAACGGAGACCCAGTACTTC
TRBJ2-7	15	TRBV5-4	.	TRBD1	CASSPGTGKSYEQYF	TGTGCCAGCAGCCCCGGGACAGGGAAATCCTACGAGCAGTACTTC
TRBJ2-6	13	TRBV6-5	.	.	CASALSGANVLTF	TGTGCCAGCGCCCTCTCTGGGGCCAACGTCCTGACTTTC
TRBJ2-7	12	TRBV10-3	.	TRBD1	CAVQTGGYEQYF	TGTGCCGTACAGACAGGGGGCTACGAGCAGTACTTC
TRBJ1-1	16	TRBV11-2	.	.	CASSLGSGIMNTEAFF	TGTGCCAGCAGCTTAGGGTCAGGAATCATGAACACTGAAGCTTTCTTT
TRBJ2-1	11	TRBV2	.	.	CAGAENNEQFF	TGTGCCGGGGCCGAGAACAATGAGCAGTTCTTC